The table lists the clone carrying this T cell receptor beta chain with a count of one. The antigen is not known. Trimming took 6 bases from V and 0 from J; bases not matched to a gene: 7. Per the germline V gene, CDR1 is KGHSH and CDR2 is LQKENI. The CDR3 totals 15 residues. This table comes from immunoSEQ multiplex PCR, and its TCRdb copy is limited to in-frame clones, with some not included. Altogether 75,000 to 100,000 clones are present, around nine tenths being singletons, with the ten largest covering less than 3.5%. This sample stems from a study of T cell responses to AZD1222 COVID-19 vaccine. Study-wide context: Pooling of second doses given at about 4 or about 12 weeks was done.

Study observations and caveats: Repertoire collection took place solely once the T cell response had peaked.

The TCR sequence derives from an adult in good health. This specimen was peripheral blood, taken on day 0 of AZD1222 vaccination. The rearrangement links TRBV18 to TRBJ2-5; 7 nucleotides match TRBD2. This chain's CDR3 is CASSPTGRDQETQYF. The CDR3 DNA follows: TGTGCCAGCTCCCCGACGGGGAGGGACCAAGAGACCCAGTACTTC.